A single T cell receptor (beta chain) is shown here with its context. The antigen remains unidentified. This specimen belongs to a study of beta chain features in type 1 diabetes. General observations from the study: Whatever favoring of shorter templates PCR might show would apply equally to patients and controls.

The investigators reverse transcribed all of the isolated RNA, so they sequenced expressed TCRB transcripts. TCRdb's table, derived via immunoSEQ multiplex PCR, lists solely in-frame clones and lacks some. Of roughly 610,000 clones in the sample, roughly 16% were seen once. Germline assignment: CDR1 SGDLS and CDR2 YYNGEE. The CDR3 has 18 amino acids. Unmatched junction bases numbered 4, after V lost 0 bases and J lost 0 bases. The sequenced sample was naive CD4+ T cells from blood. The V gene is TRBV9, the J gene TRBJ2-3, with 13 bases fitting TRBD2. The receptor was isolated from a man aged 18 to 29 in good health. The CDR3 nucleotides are TGTGCCAGCAGCGTAGGGACTAGCGGGGGCCTTAGCACAGATACGCAGTATTTT. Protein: CASSVGTSGGLSTDTQYF.